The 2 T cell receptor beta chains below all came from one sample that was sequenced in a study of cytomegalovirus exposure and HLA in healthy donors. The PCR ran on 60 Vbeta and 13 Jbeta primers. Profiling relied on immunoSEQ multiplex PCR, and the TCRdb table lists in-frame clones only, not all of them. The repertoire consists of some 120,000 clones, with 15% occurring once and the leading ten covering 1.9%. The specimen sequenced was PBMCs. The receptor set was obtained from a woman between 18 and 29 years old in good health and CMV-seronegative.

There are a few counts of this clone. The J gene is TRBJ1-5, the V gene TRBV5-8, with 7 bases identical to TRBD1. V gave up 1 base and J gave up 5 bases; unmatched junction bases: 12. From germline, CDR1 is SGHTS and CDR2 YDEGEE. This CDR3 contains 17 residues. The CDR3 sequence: CASSLRVWRQGDQPQHF. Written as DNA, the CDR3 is TGTGCCAGCAGCTTGAGGGTGTGGCGGCAGGGGGATCAGCCCCAGCATTTT.

CDR3 nucleotides: TGTGCCAGTAGTGGCCTCCGAGGGACAACTAATGAAAAACTGTTTTTT. This gives the protein CASSGLRGTTNEKLFF. The chain joins TRBV19 to TRBJ1-4, with D uncertain. Germline loops: CDR1 LNHDA, CDR2 SQIVND (reference sequence). This CDR3 region has 16 residues. Between the trimmed V and J ends, which lost 5 bases and 0 bases, there was a span of 13 bases. Complete variable domain (other parts from reference TRBV19 and TRBJ1-4): DGGITQSPKYLFRKEGQNVTLSCEQNLNHDAMYWYRQDPGQGLRLIYYSQIVNDFQKGDIAEGYSVSREKKESFPLTVTSAQKNPTAFYLCASSGLRGTTNEKLFFGSGTQLSVL.